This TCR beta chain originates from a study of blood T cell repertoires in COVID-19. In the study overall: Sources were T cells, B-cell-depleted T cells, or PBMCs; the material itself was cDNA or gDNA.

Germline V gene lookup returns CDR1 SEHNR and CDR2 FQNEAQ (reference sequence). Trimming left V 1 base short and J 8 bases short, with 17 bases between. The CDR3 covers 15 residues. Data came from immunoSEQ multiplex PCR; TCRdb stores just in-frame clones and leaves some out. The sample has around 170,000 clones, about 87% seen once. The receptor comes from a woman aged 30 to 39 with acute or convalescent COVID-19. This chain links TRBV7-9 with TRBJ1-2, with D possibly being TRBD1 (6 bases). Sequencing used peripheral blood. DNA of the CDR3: TGTGCCAGCAGCTTAGTACAGGGTGGAGCGGAGGGCTACACCTTC. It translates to CASSLVQGGAEGYTF.